The rows below give T cell receptor beta chains drawn from one sample of a study of blood T cell repertoires in COVID-19. Measured with immunoSEQ multiplex PCR; TCRdb has only the in-frame clones, and not every one. This sample has under 300,000 clones; roughly four fifths occur once, and the top ten carry over 12%. Sequenced material: PBMCs or T cells enriched from blood (not recorded which). All receptors derive from a middle-aged man who had recovered from COVID-19. Both conserved end residues are part of each CDR3. Each record gives: CDR3 protein, CDR3 DNA, clone size, D gene, V gene, J gene. D genes are given only for firm matches. The listing skips clone size in some rows; elsewhere it reads once, few, many or a size class.

CASSLSGQGADGYTF,TGCGCCAGCAGCCTATCGGGACAGGGGGCAGATGGCTACACCTTC,few,TRBD1,TRBV5-1,TRBJ1-2
CASSQEGGKAFF,TGTGCCAGCAGCCAAGAGGGGGGGAAAGCTTTCTTT,NA,NA,TRBV3-1/TRBV3-2,TRBJ1-1
CASSRGRGNQPQHF,TGTGCCAGCAGCCGAGGGAGGGGCAATCAGCCCCAGCATTTT,NA,NA,TRBV7-8,TRBJ1-5
CASSLGQVNQPQHF,TGTGCCAGCAGCTTAGGGCAGGTTAACCAGCCCCAGCATTTT,NA,NA,TRBV7-6,TRBJ1-5
CASSFTGGLYGYTF,TGTGCCAGCAGTTTCACCGGGGGGCTCTATGGCTACACCTTC,NA,NA,TRBV28,TRBJ1-2
CASSINLRQLAALNEQFF,TGCGCCAGCAGCATAAACCTCAGACAACTAGCGGCCTTAAATGAGCAGTTCTTC,NA,TRBD2,TRBV5-1,TRBJ2-1
CASSLDGTGWYNEQFF,TGTGCCAGCAGCTTAGATGGGACAGGGTGGTACAATGAGCAGTTCTTC,NA,TRBD1,TRBV11-3,TRBJ2-1
CASSHLTQERAFF,TGCGCCAGCAGTCACCTTACACAGGAAAGAGCTTTCTTT,many,NA,TRBV10-1,TRBJ1-1
CASSLSREGNTIYF,TGTGCCAGCAGTTTATCTAGAGAGGGAAACACCATATATTTT,NA,NA,TRBV28,TRBJ1-3
CASSISAGELFF,TGTGCCAGTAGTATTTCTGCCGGGGAGCTGTTTTTT,few,NA,TRBV19,TRBJ2-2
CASSRLGTGGANTEAFF,TGTGCCAGTAGTCGTCTCGGGACAGGGGGCGCGAACACTGAAGCTTTCTTT,NA,TRBD1,TRBV19,TRBJ1-1
CASSSLEGGPREQYF,TGTGCCAGCAGCTCACTAGAGGGGGGGCCGCGGGAGCAGTACTTC,NA,NA,TRBV6-2/TRBV6-3,TRBJ2-7
CAWSAGHLRNTEAFF,TGTGCCTGGAGTGCGGGACACCTGAGGAACACTGAAGCTTTCTTT,few,NA,TRBV30,TRBJ1-1
CASSPGYAYEQYF,TGTGCCAGCAGCCCCGGGTACGCCTACGAGCAGTACTTC,NA,NA,TRBV6-5,TRBJ2-7
CASSLEGSGASYEQYF,TGTGCCAGCAGCTTAGAAGGTAGCGGGGCCTCCTACGAGCAGTACTTC,NA,TRBD2,TRBV7-2,TRBJ2-7
CAIGEGEAYNEQFF,TGTGCCATCGGTGAGGGGGAGGCTTACAATGAGCAGTTCTTC,NA,NA,TRBV10-3,TRBJ2-1
CASRGTGSSYEQYF,TGTGCCAGCAGAGGGACAGGATCTTCCTACGAGCAGTACTTC,NA,TRBD1,TRBV7-3,TRBJ2-7
CASETGGGQETQYF,TGTGCCAGCGAAACGGGAGGAGGGCAAGAGACCCAGTACTTC,NA,TRBD2,TRBV28,TRBJ2-5
CASSLGQGSNEQFF,TGTGCCAGCAGTTTGGGGCAGGGCTCTAATGAGCAGTTCTTC,once,NA,TRBV27,TRBJ2-1
CASSLDRLQGGGYTF,TGTGCCAGCAGCTTAGACAGGCTGCAGGGCGGTGGCTACACCTTC,NA,NA,TRBV7-9,TRBJ1-2
CASSYGTSLEGEQFF,TGTGCCAGCAGTTACGGGACTAGTCTGGAGGGTGAGCAGTTCTTC,NA,TRBD2,TRBV6-5,TRBJ2-1
CASSFITSGSTDTQYF,TGTGCCAGCAGTTTTATAACTAGCGGCAGCACAGATACGCAGTATTTT,NA,TRBD2,TRBV28,TRBJ2-3
CASSLDREQYF,TGCGCCAGCAGCTTAGACAGGGAGCAGTACTTC,NA,NA,TRBV5-1,TRBJ2-7
CVSSARPAGGTTDTQYF,TGTGTCAGCAGCGCCCGCCCAGCGGGAGGGACCACAGATACGCAGTATTTT,NA,TRBD2,TRBV9,TRBJ2-3
CASRNRLNLEQYF,TGCGCCAGCAGGAACAGGTTAAACCTCGAGCAGTACTTC,few,NA,TRBV23-1,TRBJ2-7
CASSYLMQGNTEAFF,TGTGCCAGCAGTTACCTGATGCAGGGGAACACTGAAGCTTTCTTT,NA,NA,TRBV6-2/TRBV6-3,TRBJ1-1
CAGGGYSYEQYF,TGTGCCGGGGGGGGATATTCCTACGAGCAGTACTTC,few,TRBD2,TRBV10-3,TRBJ2-7
CSDQDREGYTF,TGCAGTGACCAGGACAGGGAAGGCTACACCTTC,few,TRBD1,TRBV20-1,TRBJ1-2
CASSFGSAPNIQYF,TGTGCCAGCTCCTTCGGGTCCGCTCCAAACATTCAGTACTTC,NA,NA,TRBV27,TRBJ2-4
CSVVGGSSGGEETQYF,TGCAGCGTTGTAGGAGGGTCTAGCGGGGGGGAAGAGACCCAGTACTTC,NA,TRBD2,TRBV29-1,TRBJ2-5
CASSPGGRNQPQHF,TGTGCCAGCAGTCCCGGTGGGAGAAATCAGCCCCAGCATTTT,NA,NA,TRBV2,TRBJ1-5
CASSEGPYEQYF,TGTGCCAGCAGCGAGGGCCCCTACGAGCAGTACTTC,NA,NA,TRBV5-6,TRBJ2-7
CSAPGTTQGPGNTIYF,TGCAGCGCCCCAGGGACAACTCAGGGACCTGGAAACACCATATATTTT,NA,NA,TRBV29-1,TRBJ1-3
CASRGTGTYEQYF,TGTGCCAGCAGGGGGACAGGTACCTACGAGCAGTACTTC,NA,TRBD1,TRBV27,TRBJ2-7
CATSDLLGPNEQFF,TGTGCCACCAGTGATTTACTGGGGCCGAATGAGCAGTTCTTC,NA,NA,TRBV24-1,TRBJ2-1
CASSLGNSNYGYTF,TGTGCCAGCAGCTTAGGGAACAGCAACTATGGCTACACCTTC,NA,NA,TRBV7-9,TRBJ1-2
CASSLQGGPKGGYSNQPQHF,TGCGCCAGCAGCCTCCAGGGGGGACCTAAAGGGGGTTATAGCAATCAGCCCCAGCATTTT,NA,TRBD1,TRBV4-1,TRBJ1-5
CASSEMGQGFPEAFF,TGTGCCAGCAGTGAAATGGGACAGGGATTCCCTGAAGCTTTCTTT,NA,TRBD1,TRBV2,TRBJ1-1
CASSTSGSQNIQYF,TGTGCCAGCAGCACCTCGGGGAGTCAAAACATTCAGTACTTC,NA,NA,TRBV7-3,TRBJ2-4
CASSWDRRYYGYTF,TGTGCCTCCTCGTGGGACAGGCGCTACTATGGCTACACCTTC,NA,TRBD1,TRBV30,TRBJ1-2
CASRFTKGYTEAFF,TGTGCCAGCAGGTTCACTAAGGGGTACACTGAAGCTTTCTTT,NA,NA,TRBV6-6,TRBJ1-1
CASQQVSDYGYTF,TGTGCCAGTCAACAGGTCTCGGACTATGGCTACACCTTC,few,NA,TRBV19,TRBJ1-2
CASSLGQGGTNEKLFF,TGTGCCAGCAGCTTAGGACAGGGAGGCACTAATGAAAAACTGTTTTTT,NA,TRBD1,TRBV7-9,TRBJ1-4
CASSRGTGKGQPQHF,TGTGCCAGTAGTAGAGGGACAGGGAAAGGTCAGCCCCAGCATTTT,NA,TRBD1,TRBV19,TRBJ1-5
CASSWTREAAFF,TGTGCCAGCAGCTGGACCCGGGAGGCGGCTTTCTTT,once,NA,TRBV5-5,TRBJ1-1
CSVGRDSGNEQFF,TGCAGCGTTGGTCGAGACTCCGGCAATGAGCAGTTCTTC,NA,NA,TRBV29-1,TRBJ2-1
CASSQDWTYTDTQYF,TGCGCCAGCAGCCAAGATTGGACTTACACAGATACGCAGTATTTT,NA,NA,TRBV4-3,TRBJ2-3
CASSQVAGPYEQYF,TGCGCCAGCAGCCAAGTGGCAGGGCCCTACGAGCAGTACTTC,NA,NA,TRBV4-3,TRBJ2-7